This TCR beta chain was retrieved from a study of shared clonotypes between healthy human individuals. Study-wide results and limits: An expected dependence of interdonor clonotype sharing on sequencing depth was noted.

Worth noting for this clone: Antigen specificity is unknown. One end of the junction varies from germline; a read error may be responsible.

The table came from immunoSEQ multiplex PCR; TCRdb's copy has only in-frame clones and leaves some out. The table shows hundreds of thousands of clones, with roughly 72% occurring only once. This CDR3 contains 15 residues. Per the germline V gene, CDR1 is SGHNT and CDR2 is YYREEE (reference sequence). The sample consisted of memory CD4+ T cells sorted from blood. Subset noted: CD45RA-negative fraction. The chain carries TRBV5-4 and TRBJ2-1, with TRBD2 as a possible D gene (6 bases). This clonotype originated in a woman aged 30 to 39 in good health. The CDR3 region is CATSPRTGVYNEQFF. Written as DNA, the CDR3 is TGTGCCACCAGCCCCAGGACGGGAGTCTACAATGAGCAGTTCTTC. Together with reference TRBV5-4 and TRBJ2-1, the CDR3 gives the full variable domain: ETGVTQSPTHLIKTRGQQVTLRCSSQSGHNTVSWYQQALGQGPQFIFQYYREEENGRGNFPPRFSGLQFPNYSSELNVNALELDDSALYLCATSPRTGVYNEQFFGPGTRLTVL.